These T cell receptor beta chains were read from a single sample in a study of cytomegalovirus exposure and HLA in healthy donors. Profiled with immunoSEQ multiplex PCR; TCRdb holds only in-frame clones, not every one. The data hold 150,000 or so clones, with 89% observed a single time. The sequenced material came from PBMCs. These receptors all come from a woman aged 18-30 years in good health and CMV-seronegative. Each CDR3 is given with its conserved first and last residue. A D gene is named only where the DNA matches it firmly. Size is stated for part of the rows, as once, few or many counts, or as a class when the clone is expanded.

J,size,D,V,DNA,CDR3
TRBJ2-5,-,-,TRBV7-8,TGTGCCAGCAGCCGGAACTGGGGGCGGGGGTTACAAGAGACCCAGTACTTC,CASSRNWGRGLQETQYF
TRBJ2-5,-,-,TRBV6-1,TGTGCCAGCAGTGGCGGGCACCTCCAAGAGACCCAGTACTTC,CASSGGHLQETQYF
TRBJ2-7,-,TRBD1,TRBV9,TGTGCCAGCAGCGCCCGTAGACCCCAAACGACAGGGAGAACCTACGAGCAGTACTTC,CASSARRPQTTGRTYEQYF
TRBJ1-5,-,-,TRBV14,TGTGCCAGCAGCCAAGGGCAGGATCAGCCCCAGCATTTT,CASSQGQDQPQHF
TRBJ2-7,-,TRBD1,TRBV6-1,TGTGCCAGCATGGGACAGGCCGTTATCAACGAGCAGTACTTC,CASMGQAVINEQYF
TRBJ1-4,-,-,TRBV28,TGTGCCAGCAGTGGTGACAGTAAAAAACTGTTTTTT,CASSGDSKKLFF
TRBJ2-7,-,TRBD2,TRBV2,TGTGCCAGCAGTGAAGGGCTAGCGGCCTACGAGCAGTACTTC,CASSEGLAAYEQYF
TRBJ2-3,-,-,TRBV10-3,TGTGCCATCAGCCGTATGCAGGCGACCACAGATACGCAGTATTTT,CAISRMQATTDTQYF
TRBJ1-1,-,-,TRBV25-1,TGTGCCAGCTCGACGACGGGGGTGAACACTGAAGCTTTCTTT,CASSTTGVNTEAFF
TRBJ1-3,-,-,TRBV6-5,TGTGCCAGCAGCCCAGACAGTGGTGGAAACACCATATATTTT,CASSPDSGGNTIYF
TRBJ2-2,-,TRBD1,TRBV5-1,TGCGCCAGCAGCGTAACGACAGGGGTGGGCACCGGGGAGCTGTTTTTT,CASSVTTGVGTGELFF
TRBJ1-6,-,TRBD1,TRBV7-9,TGTGCCAGCAGCCAAGACAGGGTGTACTCACCCCTCCACTTT,CASSQDRVYSPLHF
TRBJ1-5,once,-,TRBV5-1,TGCGCCAGCAGCCCGGGCTCTGCGGAGGGGCCCCAGCATTTT,CASSPGSAEGPQHF
TRBJ1-4,-,TRBD1,TRBV9,TGTGCCAGCAGCCCCACCAACAGGGGGAGGCATGAAAAACTGTTTTTT,CASSPTNRGRHEKLFF
TRBJ1-2,-,-,TRBV6-6,TGTGCCAGCAGTCTGGAAGGGGACTACACCTTC,CASSLEGDYTF
TRBJ1-2,-,-,TRBV18,TGTGCCAGCTCACCTGGTTCCGTCGGGATCGGCTACACCTTC,CASSPGSVGIGYTF
TRBJ1-1,-,TRBD1,TRBV11-3,TGTGCCAGCAGCCCTCAGGGGGGGAACACTGAAGCTTTCTTT,CASSPQGGNTEAFF
TRBJ2-2,few,-,TRBV5-1,TGCGCCAGCAGCAAACTTTCCGGGACACACACCGGGGAGCTGTTTTTT,CASSKLSGTHTGELFF
TRBJ1-1,once,-,TRBV5-4,TGTGCCAGCAGCGAGGCGCCAGGGGATCTGAACACTGAAGCTTTCTTT,CASSEAPGDLNTEAFF
TRBJ2-3,-,TRBD1,TRBV5-1,TGCGCCAGCAGCTTGACCGGGACAGGGGGCACAGATACGCAGTATTTT,CASSLTGTGGTDTQYF
TRBJ1-1,-,-,TRBV29-1,TGCAGCGCACATGATACCCACACTGAAGCTTTCTTT,CSAHDTHTEAFF
TRBJ1-2,once,-,TRBV5-1,TGCGCCAGCAGCTTGGTTTCCACATACTATGGCTACACCTTC,CASSLVSTYYGYTF
TRBJ2-7,-,-,TRBV10-2,TGCGCCAGCAGTGAGGCAGAAAACTACGAGCAGTACTTC,CASSEAENYEQYF
TRBJ2-7,few,TRBD2,TRBV6-1,TGTGCCAGCAGACCACTAGCGGGGGGCTCCTACGAGCAGTACTTC,CASRPLAGGSYEQYF
TRBJ2-3,-,TRBD2,TRBV7-9,TGTGCCAGCAGCCCACAAACGGGGGGGGGAGATACGCAGTATTTT,CASSPQTGGGDTQYF
TRBJ2-3,-,-,TRBV4-2,TGTGCCAGCAGCCAAGATTTTTCCTACCCCACAGATACGCAGTATTTT,CASSQDFSYPTDTQYF
TRBJ2-7,-,-,TRBV29-1,TGCAGCGTTGCCGGAGACAGCTACGAGCAGTACTTC,CSVAGDSYEQYF
TRBJ1-1,-,-,TRBV5-1,TGCGCCAGCAGCCTACGGGGGGAGAACACTGAAGCTTTCTTT,CASSLRGENTEAFF
TRBJ1-2,-,-,TRBV5-6,TGTGCCAGCAGCCCCAGGGGAACTAACTATGGCTACACCTTC,CASSPRGTNYGYTF
TRBJ2-6,-,-,TRBV9,TGTGCCAGCAGCGACGGCCGGGTTGGGGCCAACGTCCTGACTTTC,CASSDGRVGANVLTF
TRBJ1-2,-,-,TRBV5-1,TGCGCCAGCAGCTTGTTATGGGAGGAGGGAAACTATGGCTACACCTTC,CASSLLWEEGNYGYTF